The 22 T cell receptor beta chains listed next were all sequenced from one sample in a study of T cell clonality in common variable immunodeficiency. Clones were sequenced by immunoSEQ multiplex PCR, and TCRdb holds only the in-frame ones, with some missing. The record shows around 57,000 clones for this sample, with no singletons present. Sequenced sample: peripheral blood mononuclear cells. All receptors derive from a person between 18 and 75 years old in good health.

This clone was detected ten times or more. Read data end 3 residues before the CDR3 end; the end is taken from the germline J gene. The rearrangement uses TRBV19 and TRBJ1-5; TRBD1 might be the D (6 bases). The V end was cut by 3 bases, the J end by 2 bases, with 14 bases between. The CDR3 runs 16 residues. CDR1 LNHDA and CDR2 SQIVND come from the germline V gene (reference sequence). This CDR3 is CASSIFRGTGNQPQHF. Incomplete CDR3 DNA: TGTGCCAGTAGTATCTTCAGGGGCACGGGCAATCAGCCC.

This clone was seen at least ten times. The read finishes 3 residues shy of the CDR3 end, and the germline J gene is used to complete it. The gene calls are TRBV6-1 and TRBJ1-2; 9 bases fit TRBD1. Germline V gene lookup returns CDR1 MNHNS and CDR2 SASEGT. The CDR3 runs 18 residues. V trimming: 0 bases; J trimming: 3 bases; junction bases outside the gene matches: 11. CDR3 bases read: TGTGCCAGCAGTGAAGCCCCGTACCGGGACAGGGTCGACTATGGC. This encodes CASSEAPYRDRVDYG. The whole CDR3 sequence reads CASSEAPYRDRVDYGYTF.

This clone has a count of ten or more. The observed sequence ends 3 residues before the CDR3 terminus, with the missing tail filled in from the germline J gene. V usage is TRBV6-1 and J usage is TRBJ2-5; no clear D. The CDR3 loop spans 14 amino acids. CDR1 MNHNS and CDR2 SASEGT come from the germline V gene. The V end lost 3 bases, the J end lost 7 bases, and 15 bases lay between the germline ends. The covered CDR3 bases are TGTGCCAGCAGTGAGTCTGGCGGTCCGGGGACC. Protein product: CASSESGGPGT. The full CDR3 is CASSESGGPGTQYF.

The sample holds many counts of this clone. The read stops 3 residues short of the end of the CDR3; the missing end is completed from the germline J gene. This sequence joins TRBV9 and TRBJ2-3, with 12 bases that match TRBD2. V shed 4 bases, J shed 2 bases, and the junction held 5 bases outside the gene matches. The V gene's germline CDR1 is SGDLS and CDR2 YYNGEE. The CDR3 has 16 amino acids. The part of the CDR3 DNA that was read is TGTGCCAGCAGCCCTAGACTAGCGGGGGCCACAGATACG. Translated, it gives CASSPRLAGATDT. The full CDR3 reads CASSPRLAGATDTQYF.

This clone has at least ten counts. Read data end 3 residues before the CDR3 end; the end is taken from the germline J gene. The chain carries TRBV5-1 and TRBJ2-3; the match to TRBD2 covers 12 bases. Trimming removed 2 bases from V and 2 bases from J; junction bases left unmatched: 3. CDR1 SGHRS and CDR2 YFSETQ come from the germline V gene. The CDR3 totals 16 residues. CDR3 DNA, as far as it was read: TGCGCCAGCAGCTTTGGACTAGCGGGATTCACAGATACG. Translation: CASSFGLAGFTDT. The CDR3 in full is CASSFGLAGFTDTQYF.

This clone showed up just a few times. The read falls 3 residues short of the CDR3 end, and the missing part is taken from the germline J gene. The genes are TRBV2 and TRBJ1-4; D may be TRBD1 (5 bases). Germline lookup yields CDR1 SNHLY and CDR2 FYNNEI. The CDR3 covers 14 residues. V was shortened by 2 bases and J by 6 bases, with 10 bases between the two germline ends. CDR3 protein: CASSESGVDEKLFF. CDR3 DNA, as far as it was read: TGTGCCAGCAGTGAATCGGGGGTTGATGAAAAA.

This clone was found many times. The CDR3 end lies 3 residues beyond the end of the read and is filled in from the germline J gene. V is TRBV7-9 and J is TRBJ2-1; TRBD2 matches at 9 bases. V lost 1 base, J lost 5 bases, and 3 bases stayed unmatched. Germline-derived CDR1 and CDR2 are SEHNR and FQNEAQ (reference sequence). CDR3 length: 15 amino acids. CDR3 region: CASSLGLAVNNEQFF. The CDR3 bases that were read are TGTGCCAGCAGCTTAGGACTAGCGGTTAACAATGAG.

This clone was counted ten times or more. Read sequence stops 3 residues before the CDR3 end, and the germline J gene provides the missing end. The chain is built from TRBV6-2 or TRBV6-3 and TRBJ2-6; D uncertain. Trimming stripped 7 bases from V and 2 bases from J, with 12 bases between. Germline CDR1 MNHEY, CDR2 SVGEGT. This CDR3 comprises 15 residues. The CDR3 bases that were read are TGTGCCAGCATCATGACGGGTGCTGGGGCCAACGTC. Translated, it gives CASIMTGAGANV. The full CDR3 reads CASIMTGAGANVLTF.

The sample holds a few counts of this clone. Sequencing ends 3 residues short of the CDR3 end; the germline J gene provides the rest. The chain joins TRBV11-3 to TRBJ2-3; tentative D call: TRBD1 (5 bases). V was pared by 5 bases and J by 7 bases, with 7 bases between. The CDR3 is 11 residues long. Germline V gives CDR1 SGHNT, CDR2 YENEEA. CDR3 sequence reads: CASSRGNTQYF. CDR3 DNA (partial): TGTGCCAGCAGCAGGGGTAATACG.

About this clone: The sequenced fragment ends 3 residues before the CDR3 boundary, so the rest is inferred from the germline J gene. This sequence joins TRBV5-1 and TRBJ2-1; TRBD1 aligns across 9 bases. Germline-derived CDR1 and CDR2 are SGHRS and YFSETQ. CDR3 length equals 16 residues. J was trimmed by 5 bases and V by 2 bases; bases with no gene match: 8. Here the CDR3 reads CASSFSGTGKHNEQFF. The sequenced part of the CDR3 DNA is TGCGCCAGCAGCTTCTCCGGGACAGGGAAACACAATGAG.

This clone was counted many times. CDR3 in amino acids: CASRDRGNYEQYF. CDR3 DNA, as far as it was read: TGTGCCAGCAGAGACAGGGGGAACTACGAG. This sequence joins TRBV2 and TRBJ2-7, with 9 bases lining up with TRBD1. The read falls 3 residues short of the CDR3 end, and the missing part is taken from the germline J gene. Trimming removed 6 bases from V and 3 bases from J; junction bases left unmatched: 3. Germline CDR1 and CDR2: SNHLY and FYNNEI. This CDR3 is built from 13 residues.

This clone was detected ten times or more. The read comes to an end 3 residues before the CDR3 does, leaving the germline J gene to fill in the end. The chain uses TRBV7-2 and TRBJ1-5; D remains ambiguous. Trimming shortened V by 3 bases and J by 4 bases, and 13 bases separated the two germline ends. Germline V gene lookup returns CDR1 SGHTA and CDR2 FQGNSA. The CDR3 totals 15 residues. The CDR3 DNA, read in part, is TGTGCCAGCAGCTTCGACGGATTAGCAAATCAGCCC. Amino acids: CASSFDGLANQP. The CDR3 reads in full as CASSFDGLANQPQHF.

This clone was counted at least ten times. The read halts 3 residues ahead of the CDR3 end, with the missing end drawn from the germline J gene. The chain joins TRBV5-1 to TRBJ2-4; a weak D match, TRBD1 (6 bases). The V gene lost 0 bases and the J gene lost 3 bases, with 10 bases spanning the gap. In germline, CDR1 is SGHRS, CDR2 YFSETQ. The CDR3 has 15 residues. CDR3 DNA, as far as it was read: TGCGCCAGCAGCTTGGTATCAGGGGACAAAAACATT. Its protein product is CASSLVSGDKNI. The CDR3 as a whole reads CASSLVSGDKNIQYF. Combining the CDR3 with reference TRBV5-1 and TRBJ2-4 gives the whole variable domain KAGVTQTPRYLIKTRGQQVTLSCSPISGHRSVSWYQQTPGQGLQFLFEYFSETQRNKGNFPGRFSGRQFSNSRSEMNVSTLELGDSALYLCASSLVSGDKNIQYFGAGTRLSVL.

Ten or more counts support this clone. The CDR3 extends 3 residues past the end of the read, so its final part is completed from the germline J gene. The chain employs TRBV19 and TRBJ2-1, with 15 nucleotides matching TRBD2. The CDR3 has 18 amino acids. Germline V gene lookup returns CDR1 LNHDA and CDR2 SQIVND (reference sequence). V lost 6 bases to trimming and J lost 4 bases; unmatched junction nucleotides: 10. CDR3 bases read: TGTGCCAGTAGCCGGACTAGCGGGAGGGCCCGGGGATACAATGAG. It specifies CASSRTSGRARGYNE. The whole CDR3 is CASSRTSGRARGYNEQFF.

This clone was picked up many times. The CDR3 goes on 3 residues after the read ends, and that part is filled in from the germline J gene. V and J are TRBV5-4 and TRBJ2-7, with D maybe TRBD1 (5 bases). The V gene's germline CDR1 is SGHNT and CDR2 YYREEE (reference sequence). V gave up 0 bases and J gave up 0 bases, with 10 bases separating them. The CDR3 sequence is 15 residues long. The CDR3 sequence is CASSLGQPNSYEQYF. The covered CDR3 bases are TGTGCCAGCAGCTTGGGACAGCCTAACTCCTACGAG.

This clone was found many times. Read data end 3 residues before the CDR3 end; the end is taken from the germline J gene. The chain links TRBV6-2 or TRBV6-3 to TRBJ2-5; D might be TRBD2 (6 bases). CDR1 is MNHEY and CDR2 is SVGEGT in the germline V gene. With 6 bases removed from V and 2 bases from J, the gap between germline ends came to 13 bases. CDR3 length: 14 amino acids. The CDR3 reads CASSWRGNQETQYF. The DNA read from the CDR3 is TGTGCCAGCAGCTGGCGCGGGAATCAAGAGACC.

This clone was counted a few times. The read falls 3 residues short of the CDR3 end, and the missing part is taken from the germline J gene. The chain is built from TRBV30 and TRBJ1-3, with no clear D. The CDR3 has 12 amino acids. With 0 bases removed from V and 5 bases from J, the gap between germline ends came to 5 bases. Looked up from germline, CDR1 is GTSNPN and CDR2 is SVGIG (reference sequence). Partial CDR3 DNA: TGTGCCTGGAGTGTACTCCGAAACACC. Residues: CAWSVLRNT. Given in full, the CDR3 is CAWSVLRNTIYF.

This clone has at least ten counts. CDR3 loop: CAWLLRELPYNEQFF. The covered CDR3 bases are TGTGCCTGGCTGCTGCGGGAGTTGCCCTACAATGAG. The V and J genes are TRBV30 and TRBJ2-1; 7 bases align to TRBD2. The read terminates 3 residues before the CDR3 end, so the remaining end is supplied by the germline J gene. The CDR3 contains 15 residues. Germline V gene data show CDR1 as GTSNPN and CDR2 as SVGIG (reference sequence). Trimming cost V 5 bases and J 2 bases; bases outside gene matches: 9.

Ten or more counts support this clone. The read gets to within 3 residues of the CDR3 end, and the germline J gene fills in the rest. This chain connects TRBV20-1 to TRBJ2-2, with 14 bases aligning to TRBD2. The CDR3 totals 17 residues. The junction had 5 bases not matched to a gene; V was cut back by 1 base and J by 4 bases. CDR1 is DFQATT, CDR2 SNEGSKA, per germline (reference sequence). The CDR3: CSARAGTSGSGTGELFF. CDR3 DNA, as far as it was read: TGCAGTGCTAGAGCTGGGACTAGCGGGAGTGGCACCGGGGAG.

Regarding this clone: The CDR3 end lies 3 residues beyond the end of the read and is filled in from the germline J gene. The V gene is TRBV20-1, the J gene TRBJ1-2; 12 bases are shared with TRBD1. The germline V gene encodes CDR1 DFQATT and CDR2 SNEGSKA (reference sequence). There are 15 residues in the CDR3. With 4 bases clipped from V and 2 bases from J, the junction kept 5 bases outside the gene matches. The CDR3 DNA, read in part, is TGCAGTGCTACCCGGGACAGGGGGCGGAACTATGGC. Translated: CSATRDRGRNYG. The full CDR3 sequence reads CSATRDRGRNYGYTF.

This clone occurred many times. Other DNA variants within this sample encode the same CDR3. The sequenced CDR3 bases are TGCAGTGCTAGAGCGGTGACAGATACG. Its protein product is CSARAVTDT. The complete CDR3 sequence is CSARAVTDTQYF. The chain joins TRBV20-1 to TRBJ2-3; no clear D. The sequenced fragment ends 3 residues before the CDR3 boundary, so the rest is inferred from the germline J gene. V lost 1 base and J lost 3, with 5 bases in between. The CDR3 sequence is 12 residues long. CDR1 and CDR2 (germline): DFQATT, SNEGSKA (reference sequence).

Points on this clone: The CDR3 goes on 3 residues after the read ends, and that part is filled in from the germline J gene. The sample contains more than one DNA sequence encoding this CDR3. The chain uses TRBV30 and TRBJ1-2; TRBD1 might be the D (6 bases). The germline V gene has CDR1 GTSNPN and CDR2 SVGIG (reference sequence). CDR3 length: 14 amino acids. The CDR3 region is CAWSEGGVWSGYTF. CDR3 DNA (partial): TGTGCCTGGAGCGAGGGGGGGGTTTGGAGTGGA.